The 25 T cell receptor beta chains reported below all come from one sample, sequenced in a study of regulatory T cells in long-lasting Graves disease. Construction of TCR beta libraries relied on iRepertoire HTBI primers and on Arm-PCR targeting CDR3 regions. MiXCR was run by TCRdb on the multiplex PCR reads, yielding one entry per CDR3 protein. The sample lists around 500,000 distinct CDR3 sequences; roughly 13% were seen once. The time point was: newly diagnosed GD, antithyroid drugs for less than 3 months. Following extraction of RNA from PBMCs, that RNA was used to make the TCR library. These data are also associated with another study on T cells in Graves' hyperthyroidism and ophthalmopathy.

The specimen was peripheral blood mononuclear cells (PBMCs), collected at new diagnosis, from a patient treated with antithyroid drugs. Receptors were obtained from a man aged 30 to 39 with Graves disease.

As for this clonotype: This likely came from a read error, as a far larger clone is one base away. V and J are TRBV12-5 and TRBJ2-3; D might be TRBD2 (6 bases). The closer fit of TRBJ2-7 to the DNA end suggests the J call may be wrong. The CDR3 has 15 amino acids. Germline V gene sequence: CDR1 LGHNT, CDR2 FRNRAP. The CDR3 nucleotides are TGTGCTAGTGGCCTTCCTGGGACGGCGGGAAATGAGCAGTACTTC. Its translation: CASGLPGTAGNEQYF.

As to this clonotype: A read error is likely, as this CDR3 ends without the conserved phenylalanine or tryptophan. The CDR3 loop reads CSASPGQGDSPLHY. The DNA of the CDR3 is TGCAGTGCTTCTCCGGGACAGGGGGATTCACCCCTCCACTAT. The chain employs TRBV20-1 and TRBJ1-6; 11 nucleotides match TRBD1. There are 14 residues in the CDR3. The V and J ends lost 5 bases and 8 bases, in that order; junction bases with no gene match: 5. The V gene's germline CDR1 is DFQATT and CDR2 SNEGSKA (reference sequence).

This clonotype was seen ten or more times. The CDR3 bases are TGCAGTGCTAGGGAAGGGACAGCTTACTACGAGCAGTACTTC. This codes for CSAREGTAYYEQYF. V gene TRBV20-1 combines with J gene TRBJ2-7; TRBD1 matches at 7 bases. The V gene's germline CDR1 is DFQATT and CDR2 SNEGSKA (reference sequence). This CDR3 spans 14 amino acids. The V and J ends lost 3 bases and 3 bases, in that order; junction bases with no gene match: 8.

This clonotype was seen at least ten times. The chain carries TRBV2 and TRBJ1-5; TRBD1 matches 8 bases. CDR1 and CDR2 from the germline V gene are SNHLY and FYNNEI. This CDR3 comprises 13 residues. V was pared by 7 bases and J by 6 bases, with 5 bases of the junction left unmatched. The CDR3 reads CASTGTGPQPQHF. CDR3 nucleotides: TGTGCCAGCACCGGGACAGGCCCTCAGCCCCAGCATTTT.

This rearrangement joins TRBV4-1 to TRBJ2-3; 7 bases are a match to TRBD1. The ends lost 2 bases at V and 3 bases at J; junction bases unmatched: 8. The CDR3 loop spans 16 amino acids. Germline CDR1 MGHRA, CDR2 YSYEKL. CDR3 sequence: CASSQIQGFTTDTQYF. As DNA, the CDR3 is TGCGCCAGCAGCCAAATACAGGGGTTTACTACAGATACGCAGTATTTT.

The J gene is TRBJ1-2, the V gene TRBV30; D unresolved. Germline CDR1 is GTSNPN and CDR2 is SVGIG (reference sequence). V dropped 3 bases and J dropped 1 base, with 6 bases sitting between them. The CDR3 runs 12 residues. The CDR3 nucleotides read TGTGCCTGGAGCGCTCTTAACTATGGCTACACCTTC. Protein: CAWSALNYGYTF.

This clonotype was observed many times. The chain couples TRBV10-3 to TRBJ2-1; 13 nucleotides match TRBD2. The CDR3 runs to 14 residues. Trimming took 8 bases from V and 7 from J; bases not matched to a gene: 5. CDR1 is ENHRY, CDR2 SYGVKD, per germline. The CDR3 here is CAIGRGLAGNEQFF. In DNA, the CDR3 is TGTGCCATCGGTAGGGGACTAGCGGGAAATGAGCAGTTCTTC.

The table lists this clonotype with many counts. CDR3 DNA: TGTGCCAGTAGTGTTACTAGCGGGTATAGCTCCTACAATGAGCAGTTCTTC. Translation: CASSVTSGYSSYNEQFF. The V and J genes are TRBV19 and TRBJ2-1; 9 positions match TRBD2. CDR3 length: 17 residues. From germline, CDR1 is LNHDA and CDR2 SQIVND (reference sequence). V was clipped by 5 bases and J by 0 bases; unmatched bases: 8. Based on the CDR3 plus reference TRBV19 and TRBJ2-1, the full variable domain is DGGITQSPKYLFRKEGQNVTLSCEQNLNHDAMYWYRQDPGQGLRLIYYSQIVNDFQKGDIAEGYSVSREKKESFPLTVTSAQKNPTAFYLCASSVTSGYSSYNEQFFGPGTRLTVL.

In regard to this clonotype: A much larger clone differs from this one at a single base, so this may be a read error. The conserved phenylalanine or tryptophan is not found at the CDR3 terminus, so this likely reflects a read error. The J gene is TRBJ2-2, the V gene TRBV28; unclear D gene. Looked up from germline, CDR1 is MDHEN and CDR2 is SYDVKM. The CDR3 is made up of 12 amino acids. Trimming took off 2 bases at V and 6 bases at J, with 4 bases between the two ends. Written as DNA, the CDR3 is TGTGCCAGCAGTTTAGAACCCGGGGAGCTGTTTCTT. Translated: CASSLEPGELFL.

The DNA of the CDR3 is TGTGCCATCAAGGCCCTAGCGGCCTCCTACAATGAGCAGTTCTTC. Its protein product is CAIKALAASYNEQFF. This chain links TRBV10-3 with TRBJ2-1, with TRBD2 identical over 7 bases. The CDR3 loop spans 15 amino acids. V was pared by 7 bases and J by 0 bases, with 6 bases of the junction left unmatched. Germline-derived CDR1 and CDR2 are ENHRY and SYGVKD.

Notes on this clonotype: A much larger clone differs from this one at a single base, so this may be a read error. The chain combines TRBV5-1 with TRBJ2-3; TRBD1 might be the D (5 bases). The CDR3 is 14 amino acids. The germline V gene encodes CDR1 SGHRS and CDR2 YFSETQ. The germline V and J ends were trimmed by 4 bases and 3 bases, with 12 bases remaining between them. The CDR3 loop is CASSVARVTDTQYF. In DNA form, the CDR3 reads TGCGCCAGCAGCGTGGCCAGGGTTACAGATACGCAGTATTTT.

The CDR3 region is CSVAPRDRDFHEQYF. The CDR3 nucleotides read TGCAGCGTTGCCCCCCGGGACAGGGATTTCCACGAGCAGTACTTC. The chain employs TRBV29-1 and TRBJ2-7, with TRBD1 identical over 9 bases. The CDR3 covers 15 residues. Germline loops: CDR1 SQVTM, CDR2 ANQGSEA. The junction had 12 bases not matched to a gene; V was cut back by 4 bases and J by 5 bases.

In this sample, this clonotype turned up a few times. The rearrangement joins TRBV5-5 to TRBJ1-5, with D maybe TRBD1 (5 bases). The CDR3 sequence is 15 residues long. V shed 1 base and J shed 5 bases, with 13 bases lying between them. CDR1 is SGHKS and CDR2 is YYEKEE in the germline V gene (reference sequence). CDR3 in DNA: TGTGCCAGCAGCTTGTCGTGGGGGGGGTATCAGCCCCAGCATTTT. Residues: CASSLSWGGYQPQHF.

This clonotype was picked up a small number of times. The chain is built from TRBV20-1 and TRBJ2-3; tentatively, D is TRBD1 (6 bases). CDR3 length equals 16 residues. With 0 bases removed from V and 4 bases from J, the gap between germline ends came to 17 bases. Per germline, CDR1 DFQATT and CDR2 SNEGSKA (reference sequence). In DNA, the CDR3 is TGCAGTGCTAGAGATCGGGACACCTATTTACCAGATACGCAGTATTTT. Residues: CSARDRDTYLPDTQYF.

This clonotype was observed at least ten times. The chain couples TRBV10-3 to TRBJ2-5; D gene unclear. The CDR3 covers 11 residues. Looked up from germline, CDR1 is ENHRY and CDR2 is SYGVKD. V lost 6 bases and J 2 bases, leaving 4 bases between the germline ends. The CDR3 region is CAISEQETQYF. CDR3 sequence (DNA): TGTGCCATCAGCGAACAAGAGACCCAGTACTTC.

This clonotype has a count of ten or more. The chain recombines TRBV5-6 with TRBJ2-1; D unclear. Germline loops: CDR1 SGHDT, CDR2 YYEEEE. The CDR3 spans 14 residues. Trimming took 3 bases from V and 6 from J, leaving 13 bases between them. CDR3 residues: CASSSYGITNEQFF. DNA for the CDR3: TGTGCCAGCAGCTCATATGGGATTACCAATGAGCAGTTCTTC.

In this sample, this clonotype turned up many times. CDR3 coding DNA: TGCAGTGCTACCTCGCGGGGACAGGGGGTGGAGGGCTACACCTTC. Translation gives CSATSRGQGVEGYTF. The chain has TRBV20-1 and TRBJ1-2; 11 bases line up with TRBD1. CDR3 length: 15 residues. In germline, CDR1 is DFQATT, CDR2 SNEGSKA (reference sequence). Unmatched junction bases numbered 12, after V lost 4 bases and J lost 8 bases.

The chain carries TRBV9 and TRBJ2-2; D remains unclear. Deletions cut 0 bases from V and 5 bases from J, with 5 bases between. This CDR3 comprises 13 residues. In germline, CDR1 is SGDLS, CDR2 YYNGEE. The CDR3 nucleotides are TGTGCCAGCAGCGTAGTAGAGACCGGGGAGCTGTTTTTT. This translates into CASSVVETGELFF.

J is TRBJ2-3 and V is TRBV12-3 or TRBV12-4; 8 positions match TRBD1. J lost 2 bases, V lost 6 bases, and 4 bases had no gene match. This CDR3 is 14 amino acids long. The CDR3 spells CASRRQGTTDTQYF. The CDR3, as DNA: TGTGCCAGCAGACGACAGGGGACCACAGATACGCAGTATTTT.

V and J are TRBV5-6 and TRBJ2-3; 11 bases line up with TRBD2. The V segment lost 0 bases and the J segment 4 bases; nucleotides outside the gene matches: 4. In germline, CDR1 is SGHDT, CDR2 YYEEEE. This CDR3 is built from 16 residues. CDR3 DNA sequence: TGTGCCAGCAGCTTGGCCGGGACTAGCGGTCCAGATACGCAGTATTTT. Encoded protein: CASSLAGTSGPDTQYF. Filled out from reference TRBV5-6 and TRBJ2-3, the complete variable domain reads DAGVTQSPTHLIKTRGQQVTLRCSPKSGHDTVSWYQQALGQGPQFIFQYYEEEERQRGNFPDRFSGHQFPNYSSELNVNALLLGDSALYLCASSLAGTSGPDTQYFGPGTRLTVL.

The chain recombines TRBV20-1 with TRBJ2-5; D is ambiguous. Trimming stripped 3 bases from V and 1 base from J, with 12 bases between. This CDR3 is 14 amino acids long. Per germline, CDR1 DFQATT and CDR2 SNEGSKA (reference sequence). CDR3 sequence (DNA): TGCAGTGCTAGGAGCAAAGAGACCCAAGAGACCCAGTACTTC. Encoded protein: CSARSKETQETQYF.

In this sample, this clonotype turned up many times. In nucleotides, the CDR3 is TGCAGTGCCCCACCCGGGGTTCCCCATAGCGGCGCGCAGTATTTT. This codes for CSAPPGVPHSGAQYF. The chain has TRBV20-1 and TRBJ2-3; possibly TRBD2 for D (6 bases). V was pared by 6 bases and J by 10 bases, with 26 bases between. CDR3 length equals 15 residues. Germline CDR1 DFQATT, CDR2 SNEGSKA (reference sequence).

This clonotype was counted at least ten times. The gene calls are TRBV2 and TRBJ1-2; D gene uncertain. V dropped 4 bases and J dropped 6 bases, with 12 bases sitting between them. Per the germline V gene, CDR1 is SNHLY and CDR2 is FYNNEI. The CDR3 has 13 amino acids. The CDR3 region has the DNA TGTGCCAGCAGTGCTCGGACGGCAGATGGCTACACCTTC. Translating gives CASSARTADGYTF.

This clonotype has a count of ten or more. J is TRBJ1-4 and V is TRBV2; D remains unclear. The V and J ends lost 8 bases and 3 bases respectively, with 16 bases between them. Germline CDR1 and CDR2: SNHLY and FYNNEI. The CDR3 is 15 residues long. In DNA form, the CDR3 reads TGTGCCAGCGGGAGAGGGCTTGTTGCTAATGAAAAACTGTTTTTT. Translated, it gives CASGRGLVANEKLFF.

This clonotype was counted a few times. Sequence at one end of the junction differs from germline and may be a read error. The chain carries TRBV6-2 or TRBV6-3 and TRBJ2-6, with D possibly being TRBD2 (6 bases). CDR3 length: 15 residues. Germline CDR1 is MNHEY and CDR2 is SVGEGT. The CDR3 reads CASSYSPGGANVPTF. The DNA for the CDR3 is TGTGCCAGCAGTTACTCCCCAGGCGGGGCCAACGTCCCGACTTTC.